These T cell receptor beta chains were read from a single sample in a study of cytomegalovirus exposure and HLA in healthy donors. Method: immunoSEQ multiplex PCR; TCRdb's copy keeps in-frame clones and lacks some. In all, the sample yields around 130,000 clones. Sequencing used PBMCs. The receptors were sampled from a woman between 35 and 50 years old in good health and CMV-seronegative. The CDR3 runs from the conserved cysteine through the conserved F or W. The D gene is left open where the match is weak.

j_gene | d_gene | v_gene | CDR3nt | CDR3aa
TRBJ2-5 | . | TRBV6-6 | TGTGCCAGCAGTTACTCAAGGGGCACAGAGACCCAGTACTTC | CASSYSRGTETQYF
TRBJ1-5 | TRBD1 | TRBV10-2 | TGCGCCAGTGACGGGACAGGGGGCAATCAGCCCCAGCATTTT | CASDGTGGNQPQHF
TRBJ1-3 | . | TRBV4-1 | TGCGCCAGCAGCCAAGTCCGGACAGCTACTGGAAACACCATATATTTT | CASSQVRTATGNTIYF
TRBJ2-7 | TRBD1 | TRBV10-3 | TGTGCCATCAGTGTAGGGACAGACTTCTACGAGCAGTACTTC | CAISVGTDFYEQYF
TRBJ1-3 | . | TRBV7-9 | TGTGCCAGCAGCTTAGCAGGGGATGGAAACACCATATATTTT | CASSLAGDGNTIYF
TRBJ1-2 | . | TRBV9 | TGCGCCAGCAGCCTAGGGGGAGGTAACTATGGCTACACCTTC | CASSLGGGNYGYTF
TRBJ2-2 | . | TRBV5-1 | TGCGCCAGCAGCTTGGGAGTACCAAACGGACTCACCGGGGAGCTGTTTTTT | CASSLGVPNGLTGELFF
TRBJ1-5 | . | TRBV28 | TGTGCCAGCAGTACCCGCAGGGGAGTTCGTCAGCCCCAGCATTTT | CASSTRRGVRQPQHF
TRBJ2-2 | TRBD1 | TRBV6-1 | TGTGCCAGCAGTGAAGCTGACAGGGTTGGCGGGGAGCTGTTTTTT | CASSEADRVGGELFF
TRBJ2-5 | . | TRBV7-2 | TGTGCCAGCTCCTTGGGGGCAGGGCGGGAGACCCAGTACTTC | CASSLGAGRETQYF
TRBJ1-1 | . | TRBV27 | TGTGCCAGCCTCTCCGGGAATGAAGCTTTCTTT | CASLSGNEAFF
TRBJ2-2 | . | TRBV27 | TGTGCCAGCAGGGGGGGGAACACCGGGGAGCTGTTTTTT | CASRGGNTGELFF
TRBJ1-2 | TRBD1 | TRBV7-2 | TGTGCCAGCAGCTTAGAAGGGACAGGGAGGGGTGGCTACACCTTC | CASSLEGTGRGGYTF
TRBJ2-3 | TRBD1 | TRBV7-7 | TGTGCTAGCAGCTCGGAACCGGGACAGGGGGCCGCCACGCAGTATTTT | CASSSEPGQGAATQYF
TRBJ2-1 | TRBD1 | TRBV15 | TGTGCCACCAACGCGGACAGGGACTACAATGAGCAGTTCTTC | CATNADRDYNEQFF
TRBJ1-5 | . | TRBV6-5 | TGTGCCAGCAGTCAGCAGGGGAATCAGCCCCAGCATTTT | CASSQQGNQPQHF
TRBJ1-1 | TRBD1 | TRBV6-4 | TGTGCCAGCTCTACCCAGGGGGGAACTGAAGCTTTCTTT | CASSTQGGTEAFF
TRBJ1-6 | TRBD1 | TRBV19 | TGTGCCAGTATAATCGCCCAGGGGGCGAATTCACCCCTCCACTTT | CASIIAQGANSPLHF
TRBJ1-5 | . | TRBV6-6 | TGTGCCAGCAGACCCACAGGGACCTTCAATCAGCCCCAGCATTTT | CASRPTGTFNQPQHF
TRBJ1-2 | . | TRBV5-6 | TGTGCCAGCAGCTTGGGGGGGGGAGCAGCTAACTATGGCTACACCTTC | CASSLGGGAANYGYTF
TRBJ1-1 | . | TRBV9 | TGTGCCAGCAGCGTAGCAGGCGTTAACACTGAAGCTTTCTTT | CASSVAGVNTEAFF
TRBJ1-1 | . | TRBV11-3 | TGTGCCAGCAGCAGGGGGTCAATGAACACTGAAGCTTTCTTT | CASSRGSMNTEAFF
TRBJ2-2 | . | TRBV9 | TGTGCCAGCAGCGTGGGGACTGCGGCCGGGGAGCTGTTTTTT | CASSVGTAAGELFF
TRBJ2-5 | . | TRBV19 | TGTGCCAGTAGTATTAACAGCGGGTCTGCTACCCAGTACTTC | CASSINSGSATQYF
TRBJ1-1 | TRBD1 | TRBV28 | TGTGCCATCGGACAGGGGACTGAAGCTTTCTTT | CAIGQGTEAFF
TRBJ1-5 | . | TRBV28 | TGTGCCTCGCTTGGGGCAGCCCGCAATCAGCCCCAGCATTTT | CASLGAARNQPQHF
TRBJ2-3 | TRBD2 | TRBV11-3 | TGTGCCAGCAGCGCCCGGACTAGCGGGGTCACAGATACGCAGTATTTT | CASSARTSGVTDTQYF
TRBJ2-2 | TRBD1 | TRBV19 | TGTGCCAGTAGCGCAAAGGGGACAGTAAACACCGGGGAGCTGTTTTTT | CASSAKGTVNTGELFF
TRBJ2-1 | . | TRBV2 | TGTGCCAGCAGTGACGAGAATGAGCAGTTCTTC | CASSDENEQFF
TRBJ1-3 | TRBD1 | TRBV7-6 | TGTGCCAGCAGCCCGACAGGGACTGGAAACACCATATATTTT | CASSPTGTGNTIYF
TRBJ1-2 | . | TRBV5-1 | TGCGCCAGCAGCTTGGGGGCCGGGACACATGGCTACACCTTC | CASSLGAGTHGYTF
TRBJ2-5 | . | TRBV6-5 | TGTGCCAGTCTCGGGGGAGTGGAAGAGACCCAGTACTTC | CASLGGVEETQYF
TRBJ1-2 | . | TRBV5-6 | TGTGCCAGCAGCTCACTGGGGCAATACTATGGCTACACCTTC | CASSSLGQYYGYTF
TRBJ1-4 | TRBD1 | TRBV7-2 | TGTGCCAGCAGTGAGACAGGGAATAAACTGTTCTTT | CASSETGNKLFF
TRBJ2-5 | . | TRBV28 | TGTGCCAGCAGTGTACGGGTGACCCAGTACTTC | CASSVRVTQYF
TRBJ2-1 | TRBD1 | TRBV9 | TGTGCCAGCACTCCCCGAGGGGGCCAACCCTCCTACAATGAGCAGTTCTTC | CASTPRGGQPSYNEQFF
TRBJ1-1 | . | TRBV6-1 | TGTGCCAGCAGTGACCAGGCGGGGACTGAAGCTTTCTTT | CASSDQAGTEAFF
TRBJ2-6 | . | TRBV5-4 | TGTGCCAGCAGCTTGGGGGCGCCTGGGGCCAACGTCCTGACTTTC | CASSLGAPGANVLTF
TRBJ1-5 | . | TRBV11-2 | TGTGCCAGCACCAGAGACGTGGGAGGTCAGCCCCAGCATTTT | CASTRDVGGQPQHF
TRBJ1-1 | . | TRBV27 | TGTGCCAGCGGGCTCGCGGGAACTGAAGCTTTCTTT | CASGLAGTEAFF
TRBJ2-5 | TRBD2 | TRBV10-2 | TGCGCCAGCAGGGGACTAGCGGGACAATTCCAAGAGACCCAGTACTTC | CASRGLAGQFQETQYF